This T cell receptor beta chain is drawn from a study of T cell repertoires in cytomegalovirus infection (dated by TCRdb to between 2018 and 2021). As for the study more broadly: Because public TCR beta signatures pointed to carriage of CMV infection together with the matching HLA type, the HLA type of each donor mattered for the analysis.

The CDR3, cysteine through phenylalanine, is 13 amino acids long. The read is trimmed to its CDR3 DNA, 39 bases read in frame from base 1. V and J are trimmed by 6 bases and 8 bases, and the gene matches miss 5 bases of the junction. The CDR1 and CDR2 encoded by the germline V gene (reference sequence) are MNHEY and SMNVEV. TCRdb names Illumina HiSeq 1500 as the instrument used. The raw public data were reprocessed by TCRdb itself: fastp quality trimming at Q25, MiXCR clonotype calling, in-frame beta chains only. For every CDR3 protein sequence, its rows merge into one entry that carries the most common genes and DNA. The sample table contains approximately 500,000 distinct CDR3 sequences; only one count was recorded for approximately 15% of them. The ten largest clones add up to roughly a quarter of the sample. This clonotype occurred many times. Its antigen remains unidentified. Qualities for individual bases were not recorded, and no much larger clone is one base off.

General conclusions and limits of the study: In the ex vivo response, HLA-C-restricted CMV-specific TCR beta clonotypes were dominant, and in two of eight donors the single most frequent clonotype came from this HLA-C-restricted group. Cumulative frequency of public TCR beta family members discriminated carriers of CMV infection plus the relevant HLA type in this cohort and an independent 352-donor cohort.

The specimen sequenced was CD8+ T cells from PBMCs. The receptor was isolated from a human donor in good health (CMV status not recorded). Some clones in this sample may be carry-over from other donors' samples. Recombination linked TRBV27 to TRBJ2-1; 9 middle bases align to TRBD2. The CDR3 is CASRSGRWDEQFF. In nucleotide form, the sequence is TGTGCCAGCAGAAGCGGGAGGTGGGATGAGCAGTTCTTC.